In this sample, the clone carrying this TCR beta chain turned up a few times. Its antigen is undetermined. Profiled with immunoSEQ multiplex PCR; TCRdb holds only in-frame clones, not every one. The sample lists some 87,000 clones; 75% to 85% were seen once. CDR1 and CDR2 from the germline V gene are SGHTA and FQGNSA. The ends were cut back, 1 base at V and 5 bases at J, with 15 bases in the middle. The CDR3 runs to 16 residues. This specimen belongs to a study of a mutant IDH1 vaccine in newly diagnosed glioma. Study-level background: Most had both radiotherapy and temozolomide beforehand; others had only one.

The time point denotes: week 47, end of study. Vaccinated patients received 300 ug of mutant IDH1 20-mer peptide per dose, with topical imiquimod. Eight vaccinations went to patients in weeks 1, 3, 5, 7, 11, 15, 19, 23. Study conclusions and caveats: Pseudoprogression seemingly bore no relation to changes in top peripheral T cell clonotypes.

This clonotype was obtained from a man aged 35 to 55 with glioma. The sequencing used PBMCs, collected from a glioma patient whose treatment included an IDH1 peptide vaccine. The rearrangement joins TRBV7-2 to TRBJ2-1; D unclear. DNA of the CDR3: TGTGCCAGCAGCTTAGGTTGGGGATCTTATCACAATGAGCAGTTCTTC. Translated, it gives CASSLGWGSYHNEQFF.